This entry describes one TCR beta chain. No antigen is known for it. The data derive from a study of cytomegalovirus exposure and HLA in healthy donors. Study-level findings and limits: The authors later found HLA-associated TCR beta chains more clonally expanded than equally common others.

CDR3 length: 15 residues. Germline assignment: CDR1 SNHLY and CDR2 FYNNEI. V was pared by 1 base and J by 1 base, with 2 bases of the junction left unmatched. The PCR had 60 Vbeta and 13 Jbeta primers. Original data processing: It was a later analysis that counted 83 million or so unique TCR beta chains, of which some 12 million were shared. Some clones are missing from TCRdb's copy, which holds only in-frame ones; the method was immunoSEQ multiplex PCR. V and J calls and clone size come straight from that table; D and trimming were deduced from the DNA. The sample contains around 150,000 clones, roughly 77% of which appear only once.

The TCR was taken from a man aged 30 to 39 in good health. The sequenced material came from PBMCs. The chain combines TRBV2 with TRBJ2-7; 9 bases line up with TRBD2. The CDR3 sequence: CASSEEGLASYEQYF. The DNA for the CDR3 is TGTGCCAGCAGTGAAGAGGGACTAGCATCCTACGAGCAGTACTTC.